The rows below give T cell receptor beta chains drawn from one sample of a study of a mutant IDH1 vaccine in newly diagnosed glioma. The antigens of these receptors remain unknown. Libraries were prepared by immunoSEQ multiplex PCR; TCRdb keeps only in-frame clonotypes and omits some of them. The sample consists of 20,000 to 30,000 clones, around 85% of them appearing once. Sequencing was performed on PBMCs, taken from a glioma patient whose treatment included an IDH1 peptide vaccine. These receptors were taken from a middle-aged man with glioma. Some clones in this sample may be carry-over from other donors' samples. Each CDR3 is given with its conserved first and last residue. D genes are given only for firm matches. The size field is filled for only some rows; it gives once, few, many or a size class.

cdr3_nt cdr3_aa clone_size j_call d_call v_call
TGTGCCACCAGCAGGGACAGGGGGCCCGCAGATACGCAGTATTTT CATSRDRGPADTQYF NA TRBJ2-3 TRBD1 TRBV15
TGTGCCAGCAGGGCCCCCAGCGGCTACACCTTC CASRAPSGYTF NA TRBJ1-2 NA TRBV6-5
TGTGCCAGCAGCCCCGGGACACAATACGAGCAGTACTTC CASSPGTQYEQYF few TRBJ2-7 NA TRBV7-9
TGTGCCAGCAGCCAAGTAATCTCCTCTGTGGGAGCGCAGTACTTC CASSQVISSVGAQYF NA TRBJ2-7 NA TRBV14
TGTGCCAGCAGCGTAGGATGGGGTCCTGGAAACACCATATATTTT CASSVGWGPGNTIYF NA TRBJ1-3 NA TRBV9
TGCAGCGTGGAAAAGAGCAGGGCTAGTGAGCAGTTCTTC CSVEKSRASEQFF NA TRBJ2-1 NA TRBV29-1
TGTGCCAGCAGTTACTATGGGGGGAATGAGCAGTTCTTC CASSYYGGNEQFF NA TRBJ2-1 NA TRBV6-5
TGTGCCTGGAGTGTAACCGGGACAGGGGTAGATGGCTACACCTTC CAWSVTGTGVDGYTF few TRBJ1-2 TRBD1 TRBV30
TGCGCCAGCAGCTTGGGGTCCACAGGGAGTGGCACTGAAGCTTTCTTT CASSLGSTGSGTEAFF NA TRBJ1-1 NA TRBV5-1
TGTGCCAGCAGCCAAGACAGCGCAGGGGCGGCGTTCTTT CASSQDSAGAAFF few TRBJ1-1 NA TRBV14
TGTGCCAGCAGCTTAAGCAGGGGTGCAACTAATGAAAAACTGTTTTTT CASSLSRGATNEKLFF NA TRBJ1-4 NA TRBV5-6
TGTGCCAGCTCACCCGAAACAGGGGGTGGTGAAAAACTGTTTTTT CASSPETGGGEKLFF few TRBJ1-4 TRBD1 TRBV18
TGTGCCAGCAGCTCCGGGACAGCCTCTGGAAACACCATATATTTT CASSSGTASGNTIYF NA TRBJ1-3 TRBD1 TRBV9
TGTGCCAGCAGCTTAGGCCATCACCCCCAAGGTACTGAAGCTTTCTTT CASSLGHHPQGTEAFF NA TRBJ1-1 NA TRBV13
TGTGCCAGCAGCTGGGAGGGGGATGGCTACACCTTC CASSWEGDGYTF NA TRBJ1-2 NA TRBV7-9
TGCGCCAGCAGTGAAACCCTAAGTCCCTCCTACAATGAGCAGTTCTTC CASSETLSPSYNEQFF NA TRBJ2-1 NA TRBV10-1
TGCGCCAGCAGCCCCCGAGAGGGGAGTGAAAAACTGTTTTTT CASSPREGSEKLFF once TRBJ1-4 NA TRBV5-1
TGTGCCAGCAGTGGACAAGAACCGAGCACCGGGGAGCTGTTTTTT CASSGQEPSTGELFF NA TRBJ2-2 NA TRBV25-1
TGTGCCAGCATGACGAGCTCCTACAATGAGCAGTTCTTC CASMTSSYNEQFF NA TRBJ2-1 NA TRBV27
TGTGCCAGCAGCCAGGAGTGGGGGCGCATGGATGGCTACACCTTC CASSQEWGRMDGYTF NA TRBJ1-2 NA TRBV14
TGTGCCAGCAGGACAGAAGCCAAAAACATTCAGTACTTC CASRTEAKNIQYF once TRBJ2-4 NA TRBV6-1
TGCGCCAGCAGCTTGGAAAACAATGAGCAGTTCTTC CASSLENNEQFF NA TRBJ2-1 NA TRBV5-1
TGTGCCAGCAGCTCTAGGGCTCCCAGTTCGGAGACCCAGTACTTC CASSSRAPSSETQYF NA TRBJ2-5 NA TRBV11-2
TGTGCCAGCAGCTTCGGGGAGACCCAGTACTTC CASSFGETQYF NA TRBJ2-5 NA TRBV7-2
TGTGCCAGCAGTCCCACCCCCCGTGACGGCGGCTACACCTTC CASSPTPRDGGYTF few TRBJ1-2 NA TRBV28
TGTGCCCCCTCCGCGGGGGCGAATTCACCCCTCCACTTT CAPSAGANSPLHF NA TRBJ1-6 NA TRBV2
TGTGCCAGCGGGTACACCGGGGAGCTGTTTTTT CASGYTGELFF NA TRBJ2-2 NA TRBV7-3
TGTGCCAGCAGCTCGGGCCTCGTCGGAGGCTACACCTTC CASSSGLVGGYTF NA TRBJ1-2 NA TRBV11-2
TGTGCCAGCAGCTTAGTAGACAGGGAAGCCGGTGGCTACACCTTC CASSLVDREAGGYTF NA TRBJ1-2 TRBD1 TRBV5-6
TGTGCCAGCAGCTTGGGAGGAAATAGAAACACCATATATTTT CASSLGGNRNTIYF NA TRBJ1-3 NA TRBV5-6
TGTGCCAGCAGCCGGGATCACACCTCAAATGAGCAGTTCTTC CASSRDHTSNEQFF NA TRBJ2-1 NA TRBV6-5
TGTGCCAGCAGCACGACAGTTACTAGGGTTCCAGATACGCAGTATTTT CASSTTVTRVPDTQYF NA TRBJ2-3 NA TRBV11-2
TGCAGCGTTGAAGATCGCACAGGGGGCTCAGATACGCAGTATTTT CSVEDRTGGSDTQYF NA TRBJ2-3 TRBD1 TRBV29-1
TGCAGCGGGAGCGGGGATCGCACAGATACGCAGTATTTT CSGSGDRTDTQYF NA TRBJ2-3 TRBD2 TRBV29-1
TGCGCCAGCAGCCAATACGGGGCAGGGGGGGAACCAGATACGCAGTATTTT CASSQYGAGGEPDTQYF NA TRBJ2-3 NA TRBV4-3
TGTGCCATCAGAGGGTCAGGGAGCCAGCCCCAGCATTTT CAIRGSGSQPQHF few TRBJ1-5 NA TRBV6-1
TGTGCCAGCAGCGTAGAAGGGTCGGAGACCCAGTACTTC CASSVEGSETQYF few TRBJ2-5 NA TRBV9
TGCGCCAGCAGCCAGTGGCAGGGGCAAGAGACCCAGTACTTC CASSQWQGQETQYF NA TRBJ2-5 NA TRBV5-1
TGTGCCAGCAGCAAAGAAATCGGGACATACGAGCAGTACTTC CASSKEIGTYEQYF NA TRBJ2-7 NA TRBV5-4
TGTGCCAGCAGCTTAGCCGGGACAAGAAATGAGCAGTTCTTC CASSLAGTRNEQFF NA TRBJ2-1 NA TRBV7-2
TGTGCCAGCAGTGCCGGCTCTCTCGACTACGAGCAGTACTTC CASSAGSLDYEQYF few TRBJ2-7 NA TRBV2
TGTGCCAGCAGCTCGGCTCGGACAGGGGGTTACGAGCAGTACTTC CASSSARTGGYEQYF NA TRBJ2-7 TRBD1 TRBV5-4
TGTGCCAGCAGCGGGGGACAACTGACCTCCGGGGAGACCCAGTACTTC CASSGGQLTSGETQYF NA TRBJ2-5 NA TRBV9
TGCGCCAGCAGCCCCCGGGACAGAGTTGGCGGGGAGCTGTTTTTT CASSPRDRVGGELFF NA TRBJ2-2 TRBD1 TRBV4-1
TGTGCCTGGGAAAGGGGACTGAACACTGAAGCTTTCTTT CAWERGLNTEAFF NA TRBJ1-1 NA TRBV30
TGTGCCAGCTTCGACAGGGGCGACACTGAAGCTTTCTTT CASFDRGDTEAFF NA TRBJ1-1 TRBD1 TRBV18
TGTGCCAGCAGCGAGGGACAGGGGATTGAAAAACTGTTTTTT CASSEGQGIEKLFF NA TRBJ1-4 TRBD1 TRBV9
TGTGCCAGCAGTTACTCACAACTAAGCTCCTACAATGAGCAGTTCTTC CASSYSQLSSYNEQFF NA TRBJ2-1 NA TRBV6-5
TGTGCCAGCAGCTTAGTATGGCAGGGGGAAGGAAACACCATATATTTT CASSLVWQGEGNTIYF NA TRBJ1-3 TRBD1 TRBV7-2
TGTGCCAGCAGTTTATTTCTGGGGCCTGGAAACACCATATATTTT CASSLFLGPGNTIYF NA TRBJ1-3 NA TRBV27
TGTGCCAGCAGCGTAAGGGACGACCTCTATGGCTACACCTTC CASSVRDDLYGYTF NA TRBJ1-2 NA TRBV9
TGTGCCAGCAGCCCGACTAGTTTACGGACCGGGGAGCTGTTTTTT CASSPTSLRTGELFF NA TRBJ2-2 NA TRBV11-2
TGTGCCACCACGGGGGCAGATAAAGAGACCCAGTACTTC CATTGADKETQYF NA TRBJ2-5 NA TRBV10-3
TGTGCATCGGACAGTAGTTCCTACGAGCAGTACTTC CASDSSSYEQYF few TRBJ2-7 NA TRBV28
TGCAGCGTTGGGCTAGCCCCCCACAATGAGCAGTTCTTC CSVGLAPHNEQFF NA TRBJ2-1 NA TRBV29-1
TGTGCCAGTAGTATATCAAGGTCTGGTGAGCAGTTCTTC CASSISRSGEQFF NA TRBJ2-1 NA TRBV19
TGTGCCAGCAGCCCACAGGGGATGAACACTGAAGCTTTCTTT CASSPQGMNTEAFF few TRBJ1-1 TRBD1 TRBV7-6
TGTGCCAGCAGTTACGGACCGCAAGAATCACCCCTCCACTTT CASSYGPQESPLHF NA TRBJ1-6 NA TRBV6-5
TGTGCCAGCATAAAGCCTCCCGGAGAGACCCAGTACTTC CASIKPPGETQYF NA TRBJ2-5 NA TRBV6-6